This T cell receptor beta chain was documented in a study of blood T cell repertoires in COVID-19. In the study overall: Samples of COVID-19 (acute and convalescent) were obtained from the United States, Italy and Spain. PBMCs, B-cell-depleted T cells, or T cells provided the cDNA or gDNA that made up the material.

Germline CDR1 SNHLY, CDR2 FYNNEI. Trimming took off 11 bases at V and 3 bases at J, with 13 bases between the two ends. The CDR3 length is 12 residues. The data were produced by immunoSEQ multiplex PCR, yet TCRdb's version contains in-frame clones alone and is incomplete. The sample shows about 120,000 clones, more than 70% of them seen only once. The chain recombines TRBV2 with TRBJ2-5; D is unclear. The sample was peripheral blood. This receptor was taken from an elderly man with active or convalescent COVID-19. The CDR3 is CAVGVNEETQYF. The CDR3 DNA follows: TGTGCCGTAGGAGTGAACGAAGAGACCCAGTACTTC.